The next 9 T cell receptor beta chains were all read from a single sample in a study of blood T cell repertoires in COVID-19. The protocol was immunoSEQ multiplex PCR, while the TCRdb copy is restricted to in-frame clones and leaves out a portion. This sample has around 78,000 clones, with approximately 88% found just once. The material sequenced was peripheral blood. The receptors here all came from a man aged 45 to 65 with active COVID-19.

J is TRBJ2-1 and V is TRBV24-1, with D possibly TRBD1 on 6 matching bases. This CDR3 spans 14 amino acids. The germline CDR1 and CDR2 sequences are KGHDR and SFDVKD. V was clipped by 4 bases and J by 9 bases, with 15 bases between them. The CDR3 nucleotides read TGTGCCACCAGTGAAAAATACAGGGAACCTGAGCAGTTCTTC. This encodes CATSEKYREPEQFF.

The V and J genes are TRBV19 and TRBJ2-6; 7 bases agree with TRBD1. Germline CDR1 and CDR2: LNHDA and SQIVND (reference sequence). Trimming removed 5 bases from V and 0 bases from J; junction bases left unmatched: 4. The CDR3 is 16 residues long. CDR3 DNA: TGTGCCAGTAGTTTCGGGACAGCCTCTGGGGCCAACGTCCTGACTTTC. Its translation is CASSFGTASGANVLTF.

This sequence joins TRBV5-4 and TRBJ2-3, with a weak D call TRBD1 (7 bases). This CDR3 comprises 16 residues. The V gene's germline CDR1 is SGHNT and CDR2 YYREEE (reference sequence). V lost 3 bases and J 0 bases, leaving 14 bases between the germline ends. The CDR3 region has the DNA TGTGCCAGCAGCTCAGGGGGGACCACTAGCACAGATACGCAGTATTTT. Encoded protein: CASSSGGTTSTDTQYF.

V usage is TRBV28 and J usage is TRBJ2-5, with 7 bases lining up with TRBD1. The junction had 11 bases not matched to a gene; V was cut back by 5 bases and J by 2 bases. Germline assignment: CDR1 MDHEN and CDR2 SYDVKM. This CDR3 has 16 amino acids. The CDR3 loop reads CASSGLKRGLQETQYF. In DNA, the CDR3 is TGTGCCAGCAGTGGACTTAAGAGGGGGCTGCAAGAGACCCAGTACTTC. Filled out from reference TRBV28 and TRBJ2-5, the complete variable domain reads DVKVTQSSRYLVKRTGEKVFLECVQDMDHENMFWYRQDPGLGLRLIYFSYDVKMKEKGDIPEGYSVSREKKERFSLILESASTNQTSMYLCASSGLKRGLQETQYFGPGTRLLVL.

The chain carries TRBV5-6 and TRBJ1-2, with a tentative D call TRBD1 (5 bases). Trimming shortened V by 4 bases and J by 8 bases, and 12 bases separated the two germline ends. The CDR3 has 12 residues. CDR1 SGHDT and CDR2 YYEEEE come from the germline V gene. CDR3 sequence: CASSATVWGYTF. The DNA for the CDR3 is TGTGCCAGCAGCGCGACAGTTTGGGGCTACACCTTC.

In its sample, this clone is medium-sized. This chain links TRBV6-2 or TRBV6-3 with TRBJ2-4; 8 bases line up with TRBD1. Germline CDR1 is MNHEY and CDR2 is SVGEGT. V shed 6 bases and J 2 bases; nucleotides not matched to a gene: 3. CDR3 length: 14 amino acids. This CDR3 is CASSRTGTKNIQYF. The CDR3, as DNA: TGTGCCAGCAGCCGGACAGGGACCAAAAACATTCAGTACTTC.

The rearrangement links TRBV27 to TRBJ1-1, with D tentatively TRBD1 (5 bases). The CDR3 covers 11 residues. Germline CDR1 is MNHEY and CDR2 is SMNVEV (reference sequence). Trimming removed 1 base from V and 13 bases from J, with 10 bases in between. CDR3 sequence (DNA): TGTGCCAGCAGTTTATTAAAGGGGCGTTTCTTT. Translating it yields CASSLLKGRFF.

This clone was counted a single time. The rearrangement links TRBV27 to TRBJ2-7; the D gene is possibly TRBD1 (6 bases). This CDR3 contains 13 residues. The germline V gene has CDR1 MNHEY and CDR2 SMNVEV (reference sequence). V was cut by 2 bases and J by 3 bases, with 8 bases left in between. The CDR3 DNA sequence: TGTGCCAGCAGTTTAGGACAGTTCTACGAGCAGTACTTC. This translates into CASSLGQFYEQYF.

The chain carries TRBV10-2 and TRBJ1-4; the D is unclear. V was cut by 5 bases and J by 0 bases, with 10 bases left in between. The CDR3 is made up of 15 amino acids. CDR1 and CDR2 from the germline V gene are WSHSY and SAAADI. DNA for the CDR3: TGCGCCAGCAGTCCAGACACTGCAACTAATGAAAAACTGTTTTTT. Amino acids: CASSPDTATNEKLFF.